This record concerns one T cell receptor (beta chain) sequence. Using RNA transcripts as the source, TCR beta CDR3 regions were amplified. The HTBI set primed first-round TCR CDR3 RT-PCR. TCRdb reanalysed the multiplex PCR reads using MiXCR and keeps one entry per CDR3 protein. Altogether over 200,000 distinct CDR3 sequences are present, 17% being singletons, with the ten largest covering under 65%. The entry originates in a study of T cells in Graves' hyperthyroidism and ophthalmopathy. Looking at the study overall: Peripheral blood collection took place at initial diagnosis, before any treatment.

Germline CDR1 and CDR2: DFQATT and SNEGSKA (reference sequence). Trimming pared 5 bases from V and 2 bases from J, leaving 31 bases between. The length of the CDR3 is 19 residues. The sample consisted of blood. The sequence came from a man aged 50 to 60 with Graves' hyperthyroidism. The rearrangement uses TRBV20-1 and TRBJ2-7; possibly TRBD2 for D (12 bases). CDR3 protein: CSAWDRGVLAGGATYEQYF. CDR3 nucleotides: TGCAGTGCTTGGGACAGGGGGGTGCTAGCGGGAGGGGCTACCTACGAGCAGTACTTC.